This record concerns one TCR beta chain sequence. Two negative PCRs, clearance, or symptom resolution were required of recovered Cohort 3 donors. This sample was included in a study of blood T cell repertoires in COVID-19. Overall study context: Sample material is recorded as cDNA or gDNA derived from T cells, B-cell-depleted T cells, or PBMCs.

Assay used: immunoSEQ multiplex PCR; TCRdb lists only in-frame clones, some missing. Of a few hundred thousand clones in the sample, approximately 90% are singletons; the top ten hold approximately 9.3%. Deletions cut 5 bases from V and 2 bases from J, with 13 bases between. The CDR3 is made up of 14 amino acids. Looked up from germline, CDR1 is MNHEY and CDR2 is SMNVEV (reference sequence). This receptor was taken from a woman aged 50 to 60 who had recovered from COVID-19. V and J are TRBV27 and TRBJ2-7; a possible D gene is TRBD1 (5 bases). The specimen sequenced was PBMCs or T cells enriched from blood (not recorded which). CDR3 DNA: TGTGCCAGCAGTCCACAGGCGGCGACCTACGAGCAGTACTTC. Its translation is CASSPQAATYEQYF.